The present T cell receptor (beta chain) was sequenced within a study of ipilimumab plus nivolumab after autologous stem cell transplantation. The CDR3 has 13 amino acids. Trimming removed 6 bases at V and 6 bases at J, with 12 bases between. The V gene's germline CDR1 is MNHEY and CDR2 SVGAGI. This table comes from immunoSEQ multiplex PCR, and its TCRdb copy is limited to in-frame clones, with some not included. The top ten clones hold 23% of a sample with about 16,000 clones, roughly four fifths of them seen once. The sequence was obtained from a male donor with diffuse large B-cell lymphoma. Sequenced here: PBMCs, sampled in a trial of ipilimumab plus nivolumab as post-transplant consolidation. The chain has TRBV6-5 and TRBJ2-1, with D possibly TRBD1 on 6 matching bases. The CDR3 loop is CASRIIQGNEQFF. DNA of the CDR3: TGTGCCAGCAGAATTATACAGGGCAATGAGCAGTTCTTC.